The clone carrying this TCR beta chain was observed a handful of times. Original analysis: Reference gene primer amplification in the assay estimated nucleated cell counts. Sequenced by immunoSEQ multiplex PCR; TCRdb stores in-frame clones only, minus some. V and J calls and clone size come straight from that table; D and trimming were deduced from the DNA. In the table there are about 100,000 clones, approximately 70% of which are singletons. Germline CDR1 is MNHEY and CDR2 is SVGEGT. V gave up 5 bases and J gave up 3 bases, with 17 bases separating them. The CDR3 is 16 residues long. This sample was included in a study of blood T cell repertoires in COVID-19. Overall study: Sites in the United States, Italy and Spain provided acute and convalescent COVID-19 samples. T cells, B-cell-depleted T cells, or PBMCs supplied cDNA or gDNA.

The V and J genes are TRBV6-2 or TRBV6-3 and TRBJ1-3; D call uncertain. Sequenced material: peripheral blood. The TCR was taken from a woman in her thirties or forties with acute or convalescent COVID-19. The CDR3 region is CASSDPSGRFGNTIYF. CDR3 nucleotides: TGTGCCAGCAGTGACCCGTCGGGGAGGTTTGGAAACACCATATATTTT.